The 14 T cell receptor beta chains below come from one sample, sequenced in a study of identical twins. A single record per CDR3 protein comes from TCRdb applying MiXCR to the 5' RACE reads. Of around 280,000 distinct CDR3 sequences detected, approximately 8.5% appear once; the ten largest clones hold over 2%. The same data also contributed to another study, on yellow fever vaccine responses in identical twins.

Sequenced sample: memory (CD45RO+) T cells sorted from blood. Source of these receptors: a woman between 18 and 29 years old in good health.

This chain links TRBV27 with TRBJ2-5; either TRBD1 or TRBD2 may supply D (6 bases each). The CDR3 is 14 residues long. V was cut by 5 bases and J by 4 bases, with 14 bases left in between. Germline loops: CDR1 MNHEY, CDR2 SMNVEV (reference sequence). This chain's CDR3 is CASSTGFGRETQYF. The CDR3 nucleotides are TGTGCCAGCAGTACAGGGTTCGGGAGAGAGACCCAGTACTTC.

Ten or more counts support this clonotype. The chain uses TRBV20-1 and TRBJ2-7; TRBD2 aligns across 14 bases. Germline assignment: CDR1 DFQATT and CDR2 SNEGSKA (reference sequence). The CDR3 consists of 16 residues. Trimming took 6 bases from V and 2 from J; bases not matched to a gene: 9. CDR3 in amino acids: CSANSGTSGSAYEQYF. CDR3 sequence (DNA): TGCAGTGCAAACTCCGGGACTAGCGGGAGCGCCTACGAGCAGTACTTC.

A few counts support this clonotype. The DNA for the CDR3 is TGTGCCAGCAGCCAAGCGGGAGTTACGGTCGAGCAGTACTTC. Protein product: CASSQAGVTVEQYF. The rearrangement links TRBV5-6 to TRBJ2-7, with TRBD2 matching 8 bases. Germline CDR1 SGHDT, CDR2 YYEEEE. This CDR3 is built from 14 residues. V gave up 4 bases and J gave up 6 bases; unmatched junction bases: 9.

A few counts support this clonotype. The V call is TRBV7-2, the J call TRBJ2-1; D gene unclear. CDR1 is SGHTA and CDR2 is FQGNSA in the germline V gene. This CDR3 comprises 15 residues. Trimming shortened V by 1 base and J by 7 bases, and 14 bases separated the two germline ends. The CDR3 loop is CASSLVGWDGNEQFF. The CDR3 DNA is TGTGCCAGCAGCTTAGTAGGGTGGGATGGGAATGAGCAGTTCTTC.

This clonotype appeared a few times. The chain employs TRBV9 and TRBJ2-2, with 10 nucleotides matching TRBD1. CDR3 length equals 14 residues. Germline CDR1 reads SGDLS; CDR2 reads YYNGEE. Trimming removed 0 bases from V and 7 bases from J; junction bases left unmatched: 0. The CDR3 DNA follows: TGTGCCAGCAGCGTAGGGACAGGGGGCGGGGAGCTGTTTTTT. As protein: CASSVGTGGGELFF.

The chain employs TRBV6-5 and TRBJ2-7; D possibly corresponds to TRBD1 (6 bases). V was clipped by 0 bases and J by 6 bases, with 12 bases between them. The CDR3 runs to 14 residues. CDR1 and CDR2 from the germline V gene are MNHEY and SVGAGI. The CDR3 region has the DNA TGTGCCAGCAGTTACTCGACAGGACGGATCGAGCAGTACTTC. It encodes CASSYSTGRIEQYF.

This clonotype was found many times. The chain has TRBV3-1 and TRBJ1-1; D unclear. CDR1 LGHDT and CDR2 YNNKEL come from the germline V gene (reference sequence). V dropped 3 bases and J dropped 1 base, with 9 bases sitting between them. The CDR3 runs to 14 residues. CDR3 nucleotides: TGTGCCAGCAGCCATGGAGAGGGGAACACTGAAGCTTTCTTT. Translation: CASSHGEGNTEAFF.

This clonotype showed up many times. This rearrangement joins TRBV19 to TRBJ2-2; TRBD2 matches at 7 bases. This CDR3 comprises 16 residues. Germline V lookup: CDR1 LNHDA, CDR2 SQIVND (reference sequence). Germline trimming cut 1 base from V and 3 bases from J; bases unmatched to any gene: 5. CDR3 in amino acids: CASSIAPSGYTGELFF. DNA of the CDR3: TGTGCCAGTAGTATAGCCCCTAGCGGCTACACCGGGGAGCTGTTTTTT.

This clonotype was found many times. This sequence joins TRBV7-8 and TRBJ2-5, with 13 bases aligning to TRBD2. The junction had 5 bases not matched to a gene; V was cut back by 5 bases and J by 5 bases. In germline, CDR1 is SGHVS, CDR2 FQNEAQ. CDR3 length: 15 amino acids. The CDR3 loop reads CASSTGLAGVETQYF. CDR3 nucleotides: TGTGCCAGCAGCACCGGACTAGCGGGAGTTGAGACCCAGTACTTC.

J is TRBJ1-1 and V is TRBV14; D may be TRBD1 (5 bases). Germline V lookup: CDR1 SGHDN, CDR2 FVKESK. V lost 2 bases and J lost 4, with 17 bases in between. This CDR3 is 16 amino acids long. As DNA, the CDR3 is TGTGCCAGCAGCCAAAGACAACTACTGGGGACCACTGAAGCTTTCTTT. This encodes CASSQRQLLGTTEAFF. The whole variable domain, filled in from reference TRBV14 and TRBJ1-1, reads EAGVTQFPSHSVIEKGQTVTLRCDPISGHDNLYWYRRVMGKEIKFLLHFVKESKQDESGMPNNRFLAERTGGTYSTLKVQPAELEDSGVYFCASSQRQLLGTTEAFFGQGTRLTVV.

V and J are TRBV4-2 and TRBJ1-2; 8 positions agree with TRBD1. This CDR3 contains 15 residues. The J segment lost 8 bases and the V segment lost 1 base, leaving 9 bases of the junction unmatched. Germline V CDR1 and CDR2: LGHNA, YNFKEQ. The CDR3 DNA reads TGTGCCAGCAGCCAAGCGGACAGGGATGCATTGGGCTACACCTTC. This codes for CASSQADRDALGYTF.

This chain uses TRBV21-1 with TRBJ2-7; TRBD2, as called in the table, went unchecked against the DNA. TRBV21-1 corresponds to a pseudogene. The CDR3 is 15 residues long. CDR3 residues: CASSKGRGGSYEQYV. CDR3 coding DNA: TGTGCCAGCAGCAAAGGGAGGGGAGGCTCCTACGAGCAGTACGTC.

Many counts were recorded for this clonotype. CDR3 nucleotide sequence: TGTGCCAGCAGGGAGCAGGGTGAGCAGTTCTTC. It is translated as CASREQGEQFF. The rearrangement links TRBV12-3 or TRBV12-4 to TRBJ2-1; D is perhaps TRBD1 (5 bases). The CDR3 is 11 amino acids. V shed 6 bases and J shed 9 bases, with 9 bases lying between them.

This clonotype was detected only a few times. The chain couples TRBV29-1 to TRBJ1-2; D is unclear. There are 12 residues in the CDR3. V was trimmed by 5 bases and J by 4 bases, leaving 11 bases between them. The germline CDR1 and CDR2 sequences are SQVTM and ANQGSEA. This CDR3 reads CSVSDGLYGYTF. For the CDR3, the DNA is TGCAGCGTTTCTGACGGCCTCTATGGCTACACCTTC.